These 12 T cell receptor beta chains were all obtained from the same sample, sequenced in a study of cytomegalovirus exposure and HLA in healthy donors. It was with 60 Vbeta and 13 Jbeta primers that the PCR ran. Data came from immunoSEQ multiplex PCR; TCRdb stores just in-frame clones and leaves some out. The sample holds around 120,000 clones, under 80% seen once. The specimen was PBMCs. The receptor set was obtained from a woman aged 50 to 60 in good health and CMV-seropositive.

The J gene is TRBJ2-2, the V gene TRBV9; a possible D gene is TRBD1 (6 bases). Germline CDR1 and CDR2: SGDLS and YYNGEE. V was clipped by 2 bases and J by 3 bases, with 8 bases between them. The CDR3 has 14 residues. The CDR3 DNA sequence: TGTGCCAGCAGCGTGGGACAAGACACCGGGGAGCTGTTTTTT. The encoded protein is CASSVGQDTGELFF.

V gene TRBV4-2 combines with J gene TRBJ2-3, with TRBD2 matching 8 bases. The CDR3 is 17 residues long. Losses at the gene ends were 0 bases for V and 0 bases for J; bases not matched to a gene: 5. Germline CDR1 and CDR2: LGHNA and YNFKEQ. The DNA of the CDR3 is TGTGCCAGCAGCCAAGACAATAGCGGGGCAAGCACAGATACGCAGTATTTT. It codes for CASSQDNSGASTDTQYF.

This clone was observed a few times. Written as DNA, the CDR3 is TGTGCCAGCAGCTTAGTTCCGGGACATACTAACAATGAGCAGTTCTTC. Its translation: CASSLVPGHTNNEQFF. This chain connects TRBV7-7 to TRBJ2-1; weak D call: TRBD1 (6 bases). V lost 1 base and J 5 bases, leaving 15 bases between the germline ends. The CDR3 consists of 16 residues. Germline CDR1 and CDR2: SSHAT and FNYEAQ (reference sequence).

V is TRBV10-3 and J is TRBJ2-5, with TRBD1 as a possible D gene (5 bases). The CDR3 totals 16 residues. Germline V gene data show CDR1 as ENHRY and CDR2 as SYGVKD. V lost 0 bases and J 5 bases, leaving 16 bases between the germline ends. Here the CDR3 DNA reads TGTGCCATCAGTGAGTCGGGCAGGGAAGGTCCGGAGACCCAGTACTTC. It encodes CAISESGREGPETQYF.

This chain joins TRBV28 and TRBJ1-3; the D gene is possibly TRBD1 (5 bases). Trimming shortened V by 4 bases and J by 4 bases, and 11 bases separated the two germline ends. The CDR3 totals 14 residues. Looked up from germline, CDR1 is MDHEN and CDR2 is SYDVKM. The CDR3 region is CASSSGGGGNTIYF. CDR3 sequence (DNA): TGTGCCAGCAGTTCGGGGGGTGGAGGAAACACCATATATTTT.

The chain joins TRBV5-1 to TRBJ1-1; possibly TRBD1 for D (6 bases). V was clipped by 4 bases and J by 13 bases, with 17 bases between them. The CDR3 contains 12 residues. Germline CDR1 is SGHRS and CDR2 is YFSETQ. The CDR3 spells CASSPQGFDVFF. The CDR3 coding sequence is TGCGCCAGCAGCCCTCAGGGGTTTGACGTTTTCTTT.

V usage is TRBV28 and J usage is TRBJ1-2, with 7 nucleotides matching TRBD1. The length of the CDR3 is 12 residues. With 6 bases clipped from V and 2 bases from J, the junction kept 0 bases outside the gene matches. Germline V lookup: CDR1 MDHEN, CDR2 SYDVKM. CDR3: CASRQGNYGYTF. CDR3 in DNA: TGTGCCAGCAGACAGGGGAACTATGGCTACACCTTC.

CDR3 nucleotides: TGTGCCAGCAGTTATTCTAGCGGAACCGGGGAGCTGTTTTTT. It translates to CASSYSSGTGELFF. The V call is TRBV6-5, the J call TRBJ2-2, with 7 bases fitting TRBD2. Germline trimming cut 3 bases from V and 5 bases from J; bases unmatched to any gene: 3. CDR3 length: 14 amino acids. In germline, CDR1 is MNHEY, CDR2 SVGAGI.

The chain uses TRBV7-6 and TRBJ2-3, with TRBD2 as a possible D gene (6 bases). V shed 1 base and J shed 2 bases, with 16 bases lying between them. Germline V gene lookup returns CDR1 SGHVS and CDR2 FNYEAQ. This CDR3 has 17 amino acids. The CDR3, as DNA: TGTGCCAGCAGCTTAGGCCCGAGCCCGGGGGACACAGATACGCAGTATTTT. Translation gives CASSLGPSPGDTDTQYF.

Regarding this clone: One junction end disagrees with the germline gene, perhaps due to a read error. The chain is built from TRBV28 and TRBJ2-7; 9 nucleotides match TRBD1. Germline V gene data show CDR1 as MDHEN and CDR2 as SYDVKM. The CDR3 spans 14 residues. This chain's CDR3 is CASSLPPGQGVTDF. The CDR3 coding sequence is TGTGCCAGCAGTTTACCGCCGGGACAGGGAGTTACGGACTTC. Combining the CDR3 with reference TRBV28 and TRBJ2-7 gives the whole variable domain DVKVTQSSRYLVKRTGEKVFLECVQDMDHENMFWYRQDPGLGLRLIYFSYDVKMKEKGDIPEGYSVSREKKERFSLILESASTNQTSMYLCASSLPPGQGVTDFGPGTRLTVT.

The rearrangement links TRBV28 to TRBJ2-3, with D unresolved. Germline V gene lookup returns CDR1 MDHEN and CDR2 SYDVKM. This CDR3 is built from 15 residues. Trimming removed 6 bases at V and 0 bases at J, with 13 bases between. The CDR3 spells CASRQQQRSTDTQYF. CDR3 in DNA: TGTGCCAGCAGGCAACAACAGAGAAGCACAGATACGCAGTATTTT.

The CDR3: CASSLSGTYEQYF. In DNA form, the CDR3 reads TGTGCCAGCAGCTTATCAGGGACCTACGAGCAGTACTTC. The chain links TRBV7-2 to TRBJ2-7, with D tentatively TRBD1 (5 bases). This CDR3 region has 13 residues. Germline CDR1 reads SGHTA; CDR2 reads FQGNSA. Trimming pared 2 bases from V and 2 bases from J, leaving 7 bases between.